These 23 T cell receptor beta chains came from one sample sequenced in a study of T cell responses to AZD1222 COVID-19 vaccine. Assay used: immunoSEQ multiplex PCR; TCRdb lists only in-frame clones, some missing. The table includes around 120,000 clones, roughly nine tenths detected once. The starting material was peripheral blood, obtained 28 days after the second AZD1222 dose. The receptors were gathered from an adult who received the AZD1222 COVID-19 vaccine.

The chain is built from TRBV7-9 and TRBJ2-1; 8 bases fit TRBD2. The CDR3 is 16 amino acids. J was trimmed by 5 bases and V by 1 base; bases with no gene match: 7. Germline lookup yields CDR1 SEHNR and CDR2 FQNEAQ (reference sequence). DNA of the CDR3: TGTGCCAGCAGCTTAGTCGTTAGCGGGATGAACAATGAGCAGTTCTTC. It yields the protein CASSLVVSGMNNEQFF.

The chain uses TRBV5-1 and TRBJ2-3, with 7 nucleotides matching TRBD1. Germline values: CDR1 SGHRS, CDR2 YFSETQ. V shed 0 bases, J shed 3 bases, and the junction held 4 bases outside the gene matches. This CDR3 is 15 amino acids long. The CDR3: CASSLEGAPTDTQYF. As DNA, the CDR3 is TGCGCCAGCAGCTTGGAGGGGGCGCCGACAGATACGCAGTATTTT.

V and J are TRBV6-5 and TRBJ1-5; 8 nucleotides line up with TRBD1. The ends lost 0 bases at V and 4 bases at J; junction bases unmatched: 2. This CDR3 region has 15 residues. CDR1 and CDR2 (germline): MNHEY, SVGAGI. CDR3 sequence: CASSYSWTGNQPQHF. CDR3 sequence (DNA): TGTGCCAGCAGTTACTCTTGGACAGGGAATCAGCCCCAGCATTTT.

The V call is TRBV10-1, the J call TRBJ2-7, with unresolved D. The CDR3 extends over 14 amino acids. V was trimmed by 2 bases and J by 3 bases, leaving 11 bases between them. Germline V CDR1 and CDR2: WNHNN, SYGVQD (reference sequence). CDR3 DNA: TGCGCCAGCAGTGAGGGCTTGCTCGGCTACGAGCAGTACTTC. Protein: CASSEGLLGYEQYF.

This rearrangement joins TRBV28 to TRBJ1-4, with a tentative D call TRBD1 (5 bases). The V and J ends lost 5 bases and 1 base respectively, with 23 bases between them. The CDR3 runs 19 residues. CDR1 MDHEN and CDR2 SYDVKM come from the germline V gene. The DNA of the CDR3 is TGTGCCAGCAGTCTCTTTGGCGGAGGGGTCGGAGGAACTAATGAAAAACTGTTTTTT. As protein: CASSLFGGGVGGTNEKLFF.

This chain links TRBV13 with TRBJ1-5, with a possible D match to TRBD1 (5 bases). CDR1 PRHDT and CDR2 FYEKMQ come from the germline V gene (reference sequence). This CDR3 region has 16 residues. V lost 0 bases, J lost 2 bases, and 11 bases lay in between. In DNA, the CDR3 is TGTGCCAGCAGCTTAGGTCAGGGAAGGGGCAATCAGCCCCAGCATTTT. Amino acids: CASSLGQGRGNQPQHF. Full variable domain (remainder filled in from reference TRBV13 and TRBJ1-5): AAGVIQSPRHLIKEKRETATLKCYPIPRHDTVYWYQQGPGQDPQFLISFYEKMQSDKGSIPDRFSAQQFSDYHSELNMSSLELGDSALYFCASSLGQGRGNQPQHFGDGTRLSIL.

The chain is built from TRBV19 and TRBJ1-1; D may be TRBD1 (5 bases). The CDR3 consists of 16 residues. V was pared by 4 bases and J by 1 base, with 16 bases between. The germline V gene has CDR1 LNHDA and CDR2 SQIVND (reference sequence). Here the CDR3 reads CASSRGAGIENTEAFF. The CDR3 coding sequence is TGTGCCAGTAGTAGAGGGGCAGGGATAGAGAACACTGAAGCTTTCTTT.

This clone showed up just a few times. The chain is built from TRBV10-3 and TRBJ2-3; 11 bases align to TRBD2. The ends lost 2 bases at V and 2 bases at J; junction bases unmatched: 12. Per germline, CDR1 ENHRY and CDR2 SYGVKD. CDR3 length: 19 residues. The CDR3 coding sequence is TGTGCCATCAGTGAGAATAGCGGGAGGGCTACCTATGACACAGATACGCAGTATTTT. Its translation is CAISENSGRATYDTDTQYF.

The rearrangement links TRBV18 to TRBJ2-6, with D maybe TRBD2 (5 bases). In germline, CDR1 is KGHSH, CDR2 LQKENI. V was pared by 3 bases and J by 3 bases, with 12 bases between. This CDR3 is 16 amino acids long. This CDR3 is CASSPTGGFGANVLTF. Here the CDR3 DNA reads TGTGCCAGCTCACCCACTGGAGGATTTGGGGCCAACGTCCTGACTTTC.

With regard to this clone: The same CDR3 also results from other DNA sequences found in this sample. The gene calls are TRBV6-1 and TRBJ1-4; the D gene is possibly TRBD1 (5 bases). Germline V CDR1 and CDR2: MNHNS, SASEGT. The V gene lost 1 base and the J gene lost 5 bases, with 8 bases spanning the gap. The CDR3 extends over 14 amino acids. The CDR3 sequence: CASSEVQGNEKLFF. The CDR3, as DNA: TGTGCCAGCAGTGAAGTCCAGGGAAATGAAAAACTGTTTTTT.

The V call is TRBV6-2 or TRBV6-3, the J call TRBJ1-1; D possibly corresponds to TRBD1 (6 bases). Trimming removed 3 bases from V and 11 bases from J, with 19 bases in between. The length of the CDR3 is 14 residues. Germline CDR1 and CDR2: MNHEY and SVGEGT. The chain's CDR3 is CASSYQGHRLAAFF. The CDR3, as DNA: TGTGCCAGCAGTTATCAGGGACATCGTCTAGCGGCTTTCTTT.

The CDR3 sequence: CASSLGMNEQFF. As DNA, the CDR3 is TGTGCCAGCAGCTTGGGGATGAATGAGCAGTTCTTC. V usage is TRBV5-6 and J usage is TRBJ2-1; D not resolved. Germline V gene sequence: CDR1 SGHDT, CDR2 YYEEEE. This CDR3 is 12 amino acids long. V dropped 0 bases and J dropped 7 bases, with 5 bases sitting between them.

The rearrangement links TRBV28 to TRBJ2-4; D unresolved. Trimming took 3 bases from V and 0 from J, leaving 18 bases between them. The CDR3 consists of 18 residues. CDR1 is MDHEN, CDR2 SYDVKM, per germline. Written as DNA, the CDR3 is TGTGCCAGCAGTTTCTCACCCTCCAATCCCATAGCCAAAAACATTCAGTACTTC. It codes for CASSFSPSNPIAKNIQYF. Full variable domain (remainder filled in from reference TRBV28 and TRBJ2-4): DVKVTQSSRYLVKRTGEKVFLECVQDMDHENMFWYRQDPGLGLRLIYFSYDVKMKEKGDIPEGYSVSREKKERFSLILESASTNQTSMYLCASSFSPSNPIAKNIQYFGAGTRLSVL.

The CDR3 region has the DNA TGTGCCAGCAGTGATTTCGGACAGGAACCCAATGAGCAGTTCTTC. Amino acids: CASSDFGQEPNEQFF. This rearrangement joins TRBV25-1 to TRBJ2-1; 7 nucleotides agree with TRBD1. V lost 3 bases to trimming and J lost 6 bases; unmatched junction nucleotides: 8. The CDR3 extends over 15 amino acids. Germline CDR1 reads MGHDK; CDR2 reads SYGVNS.

The chain uses TRBV5-4 and TRBJ1-6; D might be TRBD1 (6 bases). The germline V and J ends were trimmed by 4 bases and 9 bases, with 14 bases remaining between them. The CDR3 is made up of 14 amino acids. CDR1 is SGHNT and CDR2 is YYREEE in the germline V gene (reference sequence). The CDR3 is CASSQQGDSSPLHF. The CDR3 DNA reads as TGTGCCAGCAGCCAACAGGGTGATAGTTCACCCCTCCACTTT.

A remark on this clone: Other DNA sequences from this sample encode an identical CDR3 as well. This sequence joins TRBV3-1 (or the pseudogene TRBV3-2) and TRBJ1-3; D gene unclear. Germline V gene sequence: CDR1 LGHDT, CDR2 YNNKEL (reference sequence). Trimming took off 1 base at V and 1 base at J, with 5 bases between the two ends. CDR3 length: 14 amino acids. The CDR3 sequence is CASSQGGSGNTIYF. CDR3 DNA sequence: TGTGCCAGCAGCCAAGGGGGATCTGGAAACACCATATATTTT.

The J gene is TRBJ2-5, the V gene TRBV19; 10 bases match TRBD2. Germline V gene lookup returns CDR1 LNHDA and CDR2 SQIVND (reference sequence). CDR3 size: 17 residues. V was clipped by 1 base and J by 5 bases; unmatched bases: 10. CDR3 protein: CASSIALAGDLGETQYF. The CDR3 nucleotides are TGTGCCAGTAGTATAGCCCTAGCGGGAGATCTGGGGGAGACCCAGTACTTC.

The V call is TRBV13, the J call TRBJ1-2, with D tentatively TRBD1 (6 bases). The CDR3 is 15 residues long. Germline CDR1 is PRHDT and CDR2 is FYEKMQ (reference sequence). V was trimmed by 5 bases and J by 0 bases, leaving 13 bases between them. CDR3 nucleotide sequence: TGTGCCAGCAGCGACGGAGGGGGTACTAACTATGGCTACACCTTC. Residues: CASSDGGGTNYGYTF.

The genes are TRBV2 and TRBJ1-2, with a weak D call TRBD1 (5 bases). The CDR3 sequence is 13 residues long. Per germline, CDR1 SNHLY and CDR2 FYNNEI. V gave up 7 bases and J gave up 3 bases, with 12 bases separating them. This CDR3 reads CASNEGPYYGYTF. The DNA of the CDR3 is TGTGCCAGCAACGAGGGACCCTACTATGGCTACACCTTC.

The V call is TRBV30, the J call TRBJ1-5; 7 bases are a match to TRBD1. The CDR3 is 14 residues long. V was pared by 1 base and J by 7 bases, with 7 bases of the junction left unmatched. Germline V gene lookup returns CDR1 GTSNPN and CDR2 SVGIG (reference sequence). CDR3 sequence reads: CAWSGSGGGQPQHF. CDR3 sequence (DNA): TGTGCCTGGAGTGGTTCAGGGGGTGGCCAGCCCCAGCATTTT.

This sequence joins TRBV19 and TRBJ1-2; 8 nucleotides agree with TRBD1. Germline trimming cut 5 bases from V and 6 bases from J; bases unmatched to any gene: 17. The CDR3 is made up of 17 amino acids. Germline V gene data show CDR1 as LNHDA and CDR2 as SQIVND (reference sequence). The CDR3 bases are TGTGCCAGTAGTTCCCGGACAGGGACAAAAGATATGCATGGCTACACCTTC. Residues: CASSSRTGTKDMHGYTF.

The chain carries TRBV15 and TRBJ1-1; D is uncertain. Germline CDR1 is LNHNV and CDR2 is YYDKDF (reference sequence). This CDR3 spans 15 amino acids. V lost 0 bases, J lost 0 bases, and 8 bases lay in between. The CDR3 DNA reads TGTGCCACCAGCAGAGATCGTTCCCTGAACACTGAAGCTTTCTTT. Its protein is CATSRDRSLNTEAFF.

CDR3 sequence reads: CASSPTTSGRGEQYF. CDR3 DNA: TGTGCCAGCAGTCCCACAACTAGCGGGAGGGGCGAGCAGTACTTC. The chain is built from TRBV27 and TRBJ2-7; 13 positions match TRBD2. The CDR3 runs 15 residues. Germline assignment: CDR1 MNHEY and CDR2 SMNVEV (reference sequence). V shed 5 bases and J 6 bases; nucleotides not matched to a gene: 7.